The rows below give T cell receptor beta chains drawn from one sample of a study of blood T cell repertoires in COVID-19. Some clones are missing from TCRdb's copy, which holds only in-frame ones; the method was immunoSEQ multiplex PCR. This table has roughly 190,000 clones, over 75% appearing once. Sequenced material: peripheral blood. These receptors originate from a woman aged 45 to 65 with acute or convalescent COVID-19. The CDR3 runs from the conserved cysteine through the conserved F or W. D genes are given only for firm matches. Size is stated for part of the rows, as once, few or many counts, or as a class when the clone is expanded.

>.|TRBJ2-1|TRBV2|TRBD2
CASSGLAGGRGEQFF
TGTGCCAGCAGTGGACTAGCGGGAGGGCGGGGTGAGCAGTTCTTC
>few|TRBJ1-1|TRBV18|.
CASSRVDDTEAFF
TGTGCCAGCTCACGAGTTGATGACACTGAAGCTTTCTTT
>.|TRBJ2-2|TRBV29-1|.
CSVRQGGTNTGELFF
TGCAGCGTCCGGCAAGGCGGAACGAACACCGGGGAGCTGTTTTTT
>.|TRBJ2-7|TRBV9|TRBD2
CASSVGTSGRIDEQYF
TGTGCCAGCAGCGTCGGGACTAGCGGGAGGATCGACGAGCAGTACTTC
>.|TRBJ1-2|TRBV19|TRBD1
CASSLGQGFSGYTF
TGTGCCAGTAGTCTGGGACAGGGATTTAGTGGCTACACCTTC
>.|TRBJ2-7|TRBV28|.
CASSLGGTRHEQYF
TGTGCCAGCAGTTTAGGAGGGACCCGGCACGAGCAGTACTTC
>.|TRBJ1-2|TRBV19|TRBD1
CASRIRGEDYGYTF
TGTGCCAGTAGGATCAGGGGGGAGGACTATGGCTACACCTTC
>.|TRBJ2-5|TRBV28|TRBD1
CASSTRTGAQETQYF
TGTGCCAGCAGTACCCGGACAGGCGCCCAAGAGACCCAGTACTTC
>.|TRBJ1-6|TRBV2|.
CAGRGSSYNSPLHF
TGTGCCGGAAGGGGCAGCTCCTATAATTCACCCCTCCACTTT
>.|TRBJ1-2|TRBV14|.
CASSQDITGLVGYTF
TGTGCCAGCAGCCAAGATATCACGGGTCTTGTTGGCTACACCTTC
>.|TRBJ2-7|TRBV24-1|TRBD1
CATSARGQGSSYEQYF
TGTGCCACCAGTGCACGGGGACAGGGAAGCTCCTACGAGCAGTACTTC
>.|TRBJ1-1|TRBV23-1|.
CASSHSLRGTEAFF
TGCGCCAGCAGTCACTCACTCAGGGGCACTGAAGCTTTCTTT
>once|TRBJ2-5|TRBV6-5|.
CASRERQETQYF
TGTGCCAGCAGAGAGCGGCAAGAGACCCAGTACTTC
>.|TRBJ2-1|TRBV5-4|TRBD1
CASSLPRTGSNEQFF
TGTGCCAGCAGCTTGCCCCGGACAGGGAGCAATGAGCAGTTCTTC
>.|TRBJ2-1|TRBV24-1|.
CATSAAYSYNEQFF
TGTGCCACCAGTGCGGCGTACAGCTACAATGAGCAGTTCTTC
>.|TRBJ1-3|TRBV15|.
CATSRVAGLISGNTIYF
TGTGCCACCAGCAGAGTTGCAGGGTTGATCTCTGGAAACACCATATATTTT
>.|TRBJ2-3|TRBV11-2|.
CASARNDGGRTTDTQYF
TGTGCCAGCGCCAGGAATGATGGGGGCAGGACGACAGATACGCAGTATTTT
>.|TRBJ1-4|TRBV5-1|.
CASSELATNEKLFF
TGCGCCAGCAGCGAACTTGCAACTAATGAAAAACTGTTTTTT
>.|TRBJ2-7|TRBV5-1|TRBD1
CASRPTPGGFYEQYF
TGCGCCAGCAGGCCTACCCCAGGGGGCTTCTACGAGCAGTACTTC
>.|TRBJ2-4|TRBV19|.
CASSRWEIQYF
TGTGCCAGTAGTAGATGGGAGATTCAGTACTTC
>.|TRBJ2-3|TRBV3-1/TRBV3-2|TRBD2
CASSSRTSGAFTDTQYF
TGTGCCAGCAGCTCCCGGACTAGCGGGGCGTTCACAGATACGCAGTATTTT
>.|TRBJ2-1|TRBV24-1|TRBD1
CATSDPPGQGNEQFF
TGTGCCACCAGTGATCCTCCGGGACAGGGGAATGAGCAGTTCTTC
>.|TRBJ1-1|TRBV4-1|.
CASSQVGGWKNTEAFF
TGCGCCAGCAGCCAAGTCGGGGGGTGGAAGAACACTGAAGCTTTCTTT
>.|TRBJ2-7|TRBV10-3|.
CAIRAGGGPGGPYEQYF
TGTGCCATCCGTGCCGGGGGCGGGCCCGGGGGGCCCTACGAGCAGTACTTC
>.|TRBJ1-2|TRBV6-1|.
CASSEGLYGYTF
TGTGCCAGCAGTGAGGGCCTCTATGGCTACACCTTC
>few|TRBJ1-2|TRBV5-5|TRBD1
CASSLETGTGGYGYTF
TGTGCCAGCAGCTTGGAAACCGGGACAGGGGGGTATGGCTACACCTTC
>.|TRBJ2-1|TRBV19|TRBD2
CASSVSGLAGGRGEQFF
TGTGCCAGTAGTGTCTCGGGACTAGCGGGAGGGCGGGGTGAGCAGTTCTTC
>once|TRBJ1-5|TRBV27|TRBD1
CASSAQTGGGNQPQHF
TGTGCCAGCAGTGCCCAGACAGGGGGCGGCAATCAGCCCCAGCATTTT
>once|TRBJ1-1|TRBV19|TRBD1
CASFYGQAGDTEAFF
TGTGCCAGTTTTTATGGACAGGCCGGAGACACTGAAGCTTTCTTT
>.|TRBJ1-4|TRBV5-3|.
CARSYGSVNEKLFF
TGTGCCAGAAGCTACGGGTCAGTGAATGAAAAACTGTTTTTT
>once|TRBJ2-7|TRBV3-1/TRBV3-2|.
CASSQDTAEQYF
TGTGCCAGCAGCCAAGATACAGCCGAGCAGTACTTC
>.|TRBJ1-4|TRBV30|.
CAWNRGSTNEKLFF
TGTGCCTGGAACCGGGGGTCAACTAATGAAAAACTGTTTTTT
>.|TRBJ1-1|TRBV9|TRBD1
CASSATGVQNTEAFF
TGTGCCAGCAGCGCGACAGGGGTGCAGAACACTGAAGCTTTCTTT
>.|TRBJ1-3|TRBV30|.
CAWSVGGSGNTIYF
TGTGCCTGGAGTGTGGGGGGCTCTGGAAACACCATATATTTT
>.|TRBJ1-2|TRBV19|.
CASSTPTGKPLSNYGYTF
TGTGCCAGTAGTACCCCAACAGGGAAACCCCTGTCCAACTATGGCTACACCTTC
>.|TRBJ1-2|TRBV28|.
CASSLGGSRGYGYTF
TGTGCCAGCAGTTTGGGGGGGAGTAGAGGCTATGGCTACACCTTC
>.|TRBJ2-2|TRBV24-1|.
CATSDYPTGNTGELFF
TGTGCCACCAGTGATTACCCGACAGGGAACACCGGGGAGCTGTTTTTT
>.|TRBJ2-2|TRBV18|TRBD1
CASSPRQGESGELFF
TGTGCCAGCTCACCGCGACAGGGTGAATCCGGGGAGCTGTTTTTT
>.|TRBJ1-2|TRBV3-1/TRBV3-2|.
CASSQGLTRGYTF
TGTGCCAGCAGCCAAGGTCTCACGAGGGGCTACACCTTC
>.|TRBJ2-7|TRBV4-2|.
CASSQDREVQYF
TGTGCCAGCAGCCAAGACAGGGAGGTGCAGTACTTC
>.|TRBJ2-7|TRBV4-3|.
CASSLNEGYYEQYF
TGCGCCAGCAGCCTAAATGAGGGCTACTACGAGCAGTACTTC
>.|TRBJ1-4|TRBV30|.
CAWSGNRNGLGFF
TGTGCCTGGAGTGGGAACCGAAACGGACTCGGGTTTTTT
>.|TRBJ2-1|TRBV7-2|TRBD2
CASSRGTSGNEQFF
TGTGCCAGCAGCCGGGGGACTAGCGGGAATGAGCAGTTCTTC
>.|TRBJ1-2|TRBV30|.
CAYPGGAGGYTF
TGTGCCTACCCCGGAGGGGCCGGGGGCTACACCTTC
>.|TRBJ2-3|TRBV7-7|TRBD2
CASSPSLAGGADTQYF
TGTGCTAGCAGCCCCTCACTAGCGGGGGGAGCAGATACGCAGTATTTT
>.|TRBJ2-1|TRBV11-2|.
CASSRTSSSYNEQFF
TGTGCCAGCAGCCGAACCTCGAGCTCCTACAATGAGCAGTTCTTC
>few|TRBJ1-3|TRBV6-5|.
CASSQGSLGNTIYF
TGTGCCAGCAGCCAGGGCAGTTTAGGAAACACCATATATTTT
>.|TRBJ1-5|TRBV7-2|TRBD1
CASSPGQGAANQPQHF
TGTGCCAGCAGCCCAGGACAGGGGGCTGCCAATCAGCCCCAGCATTTT
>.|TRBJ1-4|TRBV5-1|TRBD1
CASSYGQGRGPNEKLFF
TGCGCCAGCAGCTACGGACAGGGAAGGGGTCCTAATGAAAAACTGTTTTTT
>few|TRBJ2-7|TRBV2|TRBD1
CASSSTGVEQYF
TGTGCCAGCAGTTCGACAGGGGTCGAGCAGTACTTC